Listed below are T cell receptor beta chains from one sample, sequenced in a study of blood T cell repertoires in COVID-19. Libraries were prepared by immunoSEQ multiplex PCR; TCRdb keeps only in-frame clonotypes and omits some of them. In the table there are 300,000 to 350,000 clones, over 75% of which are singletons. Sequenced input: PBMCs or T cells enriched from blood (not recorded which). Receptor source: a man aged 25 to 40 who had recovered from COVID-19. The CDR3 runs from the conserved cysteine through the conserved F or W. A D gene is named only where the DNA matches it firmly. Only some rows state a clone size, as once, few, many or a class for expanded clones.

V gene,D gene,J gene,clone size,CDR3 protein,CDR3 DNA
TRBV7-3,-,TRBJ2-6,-,CASSLDRPGANVLTF,TGTGCCAGCAGCTTAGACAGGCCTGGGGCCAACGTCCTGACTTTC
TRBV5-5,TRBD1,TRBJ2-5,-,CASSYRTGEETQYF,TGTGCCAGCAGCTACCGGACAGGGGAAGAGACCCAGTACTTC
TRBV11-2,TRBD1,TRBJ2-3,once,CASSVKQGTDTQYF,TGTGCCAGCAGCGTAAAACAGGGGACAGATACGCAGTATTTT
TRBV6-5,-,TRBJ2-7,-,CASSYARQAGYEQYF,TGTGCCAGCAGTTACGCTCGACAGGCCGGCTACGAGCAGTACTTC
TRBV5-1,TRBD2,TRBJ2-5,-,CASSGGLALETQYF,TGCGCCAGCAGCGGGGGACTAGCCTTAGAGACCCAGTACTTC
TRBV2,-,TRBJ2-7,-,CASSLVGQYF,TGTGCCAGCAGCCTAGTCGGGCAGTACTTC
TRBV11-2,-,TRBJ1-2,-,CASSLVPVGDGYTF,TGTGCCAGCAGCTTAGTTCCAGTCGGGGATGGCTACACCTTC
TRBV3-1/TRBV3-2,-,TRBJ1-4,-,CASSPFKTGSNEKLFF,TGTGCCAGCAGCCCCTTCAAGACAGGAAGTAATGAAAAACTGTTTTTT
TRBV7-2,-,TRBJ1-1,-,CASSLGAGVWDTEAFF,TGTGCCAGCAGCTTAGGGGCAGGGGTCTGGGACACTGAAGCTTTCTTT
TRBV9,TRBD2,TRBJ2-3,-,CASSGTSGARSTDTQYF,TGTGCCAGCAGCGGGACTAGCGGGGCTCGTAGCACAGATACGCAGTATTTT
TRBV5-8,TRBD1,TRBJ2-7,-,CAGDRGLEQYF,TGTGCCGGGGACAGGGGGCTCGAGCAGTACTTC
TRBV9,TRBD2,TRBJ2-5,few,CASSVGGLALETQYF,TGTGCCAGCAGCGTCGGGGGACTAGCCTTGGAGACCCAGTACTTC
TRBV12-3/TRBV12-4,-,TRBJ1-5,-,CASSFSGWRPQHF,TGTGCCAGCAGTTTCTCAGGGTGGCGGCCCCAGCATTTT
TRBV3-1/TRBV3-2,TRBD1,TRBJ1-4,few,CASSQVRYGDRVF,TGTGCCAGCAGCCAAGTTAGGTATGGGGACAGGGTCTTT
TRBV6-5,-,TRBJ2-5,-,CASSYSRETQYF,TGTGCCAGCAGTTACTCTCGAGAGACCCAGTACTTC
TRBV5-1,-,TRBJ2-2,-,CASSSVGDTGELFF,TGCGCCAGCAGCTCGGTCGGTGATACCGGGGAGCTGTTTTTT
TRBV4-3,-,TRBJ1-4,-,CASSQARGQGDEKLFF,TGCGCCAGCAGCCAAGCCCGGGGACAAGGGGATGAAAAACTGTTTTTT
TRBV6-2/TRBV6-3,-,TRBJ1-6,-,CASNPGRLSSPLHF,TGTGCCAGCAACCCCGGCAGGTTATCTTCACCCCTCCACTTT
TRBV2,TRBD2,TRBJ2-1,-,CASSLWTSGGANEQFF,TGTGCCAGCAGCCTATGGACTAGCGGGGGGGCAAACGAGCAGTTCTTC
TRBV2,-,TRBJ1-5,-,CASSPEGRDGNQPQHF,TGTGCCAGCAGTCCTGAGGGGCGGGATGGCAATCAGCCCCAGCATTTT